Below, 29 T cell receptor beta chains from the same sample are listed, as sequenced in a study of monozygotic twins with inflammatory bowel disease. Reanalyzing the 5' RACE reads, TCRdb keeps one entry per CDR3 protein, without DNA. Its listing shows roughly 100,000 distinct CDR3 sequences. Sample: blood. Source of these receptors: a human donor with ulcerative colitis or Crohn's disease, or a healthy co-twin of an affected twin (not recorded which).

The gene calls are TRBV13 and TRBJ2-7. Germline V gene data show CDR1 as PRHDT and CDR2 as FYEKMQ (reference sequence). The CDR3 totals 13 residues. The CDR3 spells CASSFIQSYEQYF.

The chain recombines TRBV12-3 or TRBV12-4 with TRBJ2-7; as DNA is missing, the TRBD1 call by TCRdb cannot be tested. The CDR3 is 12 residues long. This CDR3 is CASSTTGAEQYF.

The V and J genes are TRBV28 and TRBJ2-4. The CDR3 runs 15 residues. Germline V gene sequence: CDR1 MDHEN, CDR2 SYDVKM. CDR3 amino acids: CASIGGVLAKNIQYF.

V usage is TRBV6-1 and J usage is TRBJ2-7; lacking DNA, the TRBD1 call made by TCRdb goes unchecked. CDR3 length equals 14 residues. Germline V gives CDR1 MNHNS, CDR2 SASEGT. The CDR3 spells CASRPGTGNYEQYF.

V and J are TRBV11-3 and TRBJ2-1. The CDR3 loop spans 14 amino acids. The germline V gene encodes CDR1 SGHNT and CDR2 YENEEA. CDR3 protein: CASSLGHRSNEQFF.

The CDR3 protein is CASSLSVALRYEQYF. The rearrangement joins TRBV7-2 to TRBJ2-7. CDR1 and CDR2 (germline): SGHTA, FQGNSA. The CDR3 covers 15 residues. Full variable domain (rest looked up from reference TRBV7-2 and TRBJ2-7): GAGVSQSPSNKVTEKGKDVELRCDPISGHTALYWYRQSLGQGLEFLIYFQGNSAPDKSGLPSDRFSAERTGGSVSTLTIQRTQQEDSAVYLCASSLSVALRYEQYFGPGTRLTVT.

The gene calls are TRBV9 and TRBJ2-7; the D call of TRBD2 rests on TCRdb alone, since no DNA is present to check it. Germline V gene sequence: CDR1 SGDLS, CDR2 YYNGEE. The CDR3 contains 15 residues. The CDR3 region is CASSPRLAGNYEQYF. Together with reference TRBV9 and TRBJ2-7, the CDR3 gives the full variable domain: DSGVTQTPKHLITATGQRVTLRCSPRSGDLSVYWYQQSLDQGLQFLIQYYNGEERAKGNILERFSAQQFPDLHSELNLSSLELGDSALYFCASSPRLAGNYEQYFGPGTRLTVT.

The CDR3 sequence is CASSLGRANTEAFF. The gene calls are TRBV7-2 and TRBJ1-1; TCRdb proposes TRBD1, but this gene call is untestable without DNA. The CDR3 is made up of 14 amino acids. Germline-derived CDR1 and CDR2 are SGHTA and FQGNSA.

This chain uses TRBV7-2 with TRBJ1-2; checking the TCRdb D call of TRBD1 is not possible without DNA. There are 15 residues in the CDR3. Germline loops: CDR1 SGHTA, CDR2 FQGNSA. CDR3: CASSLAQGVLGGYTF.

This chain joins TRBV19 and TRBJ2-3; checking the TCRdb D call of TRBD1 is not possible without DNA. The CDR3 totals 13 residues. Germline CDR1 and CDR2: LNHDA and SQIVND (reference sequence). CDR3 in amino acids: CASSSRRTDTQYF.

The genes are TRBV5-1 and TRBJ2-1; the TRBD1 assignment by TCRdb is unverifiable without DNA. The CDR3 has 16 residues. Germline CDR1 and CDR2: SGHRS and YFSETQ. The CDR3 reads CASSLVGRGLYNEQFF.

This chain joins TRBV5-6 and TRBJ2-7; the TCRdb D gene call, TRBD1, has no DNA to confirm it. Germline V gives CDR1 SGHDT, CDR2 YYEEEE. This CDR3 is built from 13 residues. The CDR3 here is CASSLGGPGVQYF.

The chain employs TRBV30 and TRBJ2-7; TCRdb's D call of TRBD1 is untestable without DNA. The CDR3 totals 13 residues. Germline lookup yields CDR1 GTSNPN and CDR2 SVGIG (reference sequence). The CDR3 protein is CAGLGDRGYEQYF.

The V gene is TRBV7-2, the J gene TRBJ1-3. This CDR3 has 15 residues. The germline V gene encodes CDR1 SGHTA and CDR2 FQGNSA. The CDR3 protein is CASSLMEFSGNTIYF.

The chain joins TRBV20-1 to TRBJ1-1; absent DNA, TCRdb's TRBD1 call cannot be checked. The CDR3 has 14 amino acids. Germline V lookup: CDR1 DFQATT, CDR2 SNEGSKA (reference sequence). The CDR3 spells CSARPGRENTEAFF.

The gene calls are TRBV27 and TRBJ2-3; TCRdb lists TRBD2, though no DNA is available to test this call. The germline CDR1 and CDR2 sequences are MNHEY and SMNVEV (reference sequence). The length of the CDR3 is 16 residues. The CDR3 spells CASSPLAGGARGTQYF.

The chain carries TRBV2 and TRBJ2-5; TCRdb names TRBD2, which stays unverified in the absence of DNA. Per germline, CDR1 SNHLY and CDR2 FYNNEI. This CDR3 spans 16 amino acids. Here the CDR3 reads CASSEAHTSGQETQYF.

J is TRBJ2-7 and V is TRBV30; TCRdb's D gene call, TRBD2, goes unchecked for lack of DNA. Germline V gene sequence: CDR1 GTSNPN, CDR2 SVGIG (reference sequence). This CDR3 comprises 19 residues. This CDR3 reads CAWSEPGLASRRAPYEQYF.

The CDR3 protein is CSARVPRQGPYGYTF. J is TRBJ1-2 and V is TRBV20-1. The CDR3 is made up of 15 amino acids. The V gene's germline CDR1 is DFQATT and CDR2 SNEGSKA (reference sequence).

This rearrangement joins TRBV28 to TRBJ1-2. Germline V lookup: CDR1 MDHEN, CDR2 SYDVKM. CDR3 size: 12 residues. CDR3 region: CASSPSEYGYTF.

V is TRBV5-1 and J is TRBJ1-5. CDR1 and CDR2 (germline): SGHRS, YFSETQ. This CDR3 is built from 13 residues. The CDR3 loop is CASSELPTQPQHF.

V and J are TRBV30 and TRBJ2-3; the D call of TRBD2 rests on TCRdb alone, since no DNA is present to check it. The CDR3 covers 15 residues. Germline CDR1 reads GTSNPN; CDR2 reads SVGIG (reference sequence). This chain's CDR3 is CACNLAGGGTDTQYF.

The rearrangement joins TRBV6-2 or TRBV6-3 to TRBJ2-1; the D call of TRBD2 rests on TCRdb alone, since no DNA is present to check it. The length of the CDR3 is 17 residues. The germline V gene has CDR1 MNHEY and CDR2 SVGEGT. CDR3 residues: CASSYSSPSGPYNEQFF.

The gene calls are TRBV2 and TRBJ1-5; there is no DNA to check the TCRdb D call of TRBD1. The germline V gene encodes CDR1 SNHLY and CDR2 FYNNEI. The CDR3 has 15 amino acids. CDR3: CASSEQDRNNQPQHF.

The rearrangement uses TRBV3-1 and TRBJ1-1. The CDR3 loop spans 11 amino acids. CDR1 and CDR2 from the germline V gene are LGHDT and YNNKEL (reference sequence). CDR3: CASSQTAEAFF. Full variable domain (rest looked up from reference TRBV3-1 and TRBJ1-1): DTAVSQTPKYLVTQMGNDKSIKCEQNLGHDTMYWYKQDSKKFLKIMFSYNNKELIINETVPNRFSPKSPDKAHLNLHINSLELGDSAVYFCASSQTAEAFFGQGTRLTVV.

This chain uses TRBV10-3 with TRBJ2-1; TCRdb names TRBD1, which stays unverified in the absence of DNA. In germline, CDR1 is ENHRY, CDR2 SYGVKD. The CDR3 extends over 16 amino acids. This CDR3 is CAISDTKGGFDNEQFF.

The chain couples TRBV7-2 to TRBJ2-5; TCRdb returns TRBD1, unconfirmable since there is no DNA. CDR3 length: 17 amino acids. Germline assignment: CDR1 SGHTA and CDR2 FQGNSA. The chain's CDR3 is CASSLVGTGKRQETQYF.

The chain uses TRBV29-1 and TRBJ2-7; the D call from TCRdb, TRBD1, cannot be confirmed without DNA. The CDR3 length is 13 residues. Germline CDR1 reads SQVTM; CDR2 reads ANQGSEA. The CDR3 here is CSVAQEREGEQYF.

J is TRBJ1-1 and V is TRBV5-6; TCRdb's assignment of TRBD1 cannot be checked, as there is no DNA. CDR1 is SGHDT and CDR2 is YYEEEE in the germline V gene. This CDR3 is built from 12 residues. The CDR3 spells CASSLKAGRAFF.